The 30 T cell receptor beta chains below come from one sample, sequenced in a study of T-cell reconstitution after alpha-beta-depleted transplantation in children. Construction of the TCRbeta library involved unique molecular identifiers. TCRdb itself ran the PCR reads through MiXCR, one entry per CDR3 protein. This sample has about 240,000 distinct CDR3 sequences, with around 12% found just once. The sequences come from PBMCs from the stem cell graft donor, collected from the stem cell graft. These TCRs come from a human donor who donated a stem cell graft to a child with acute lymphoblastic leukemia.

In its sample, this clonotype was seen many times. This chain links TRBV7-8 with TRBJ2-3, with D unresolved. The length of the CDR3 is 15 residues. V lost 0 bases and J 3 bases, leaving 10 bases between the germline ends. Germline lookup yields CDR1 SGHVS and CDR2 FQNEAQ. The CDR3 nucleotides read TGTGCCAGCAGCTTAGCGGCCCGAGAGACAGATACGCAGTATTTT. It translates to CASSLAARETDTQYF.

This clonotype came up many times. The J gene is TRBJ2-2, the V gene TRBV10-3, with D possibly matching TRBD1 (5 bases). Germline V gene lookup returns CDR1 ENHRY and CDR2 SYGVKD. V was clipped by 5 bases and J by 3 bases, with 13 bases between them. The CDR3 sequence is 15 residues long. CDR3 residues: CAISIGQGDTGELFF. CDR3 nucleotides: TGTGCCATCAGTATTGGTCAGGGTGACACCGGGGAGCTGTTTTTT.

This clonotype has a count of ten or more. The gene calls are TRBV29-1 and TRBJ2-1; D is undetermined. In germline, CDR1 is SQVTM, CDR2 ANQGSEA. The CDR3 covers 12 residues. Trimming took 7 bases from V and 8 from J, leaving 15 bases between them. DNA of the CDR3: TGCAGCGCCCAAGTCGAGATCTATGAGCAGTTCTTC. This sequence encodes CSAQVEIYEQFF.

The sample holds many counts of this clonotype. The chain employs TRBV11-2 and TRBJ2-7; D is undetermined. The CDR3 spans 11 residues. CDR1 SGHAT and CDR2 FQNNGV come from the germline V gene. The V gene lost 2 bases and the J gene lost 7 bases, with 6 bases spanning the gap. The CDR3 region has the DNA TGTGCCAGCAGCTTAAATCGAGAGCAGTACTTC. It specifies CASSLNREQYF.

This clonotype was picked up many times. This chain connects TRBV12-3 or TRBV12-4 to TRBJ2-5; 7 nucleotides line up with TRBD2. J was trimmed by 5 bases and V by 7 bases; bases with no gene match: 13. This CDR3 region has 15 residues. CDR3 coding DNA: TGTGCCAGCACTCGTCGGGGCGGGAGCGAGGAGACCCAGTACTTC. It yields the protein CASTRRGGSEETQYF.

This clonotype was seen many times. Here the CDR3 reads CASSPRSMGRANTEAFF. The CDR3 region has the DNA TGTGCCAGCAGCCCTAGATCTATGGGGCGGGCGAACACTGAAGCTTTCTTT. This chain links TRBV11-2 with TRBJ1-1, with a weak D call TRBD1 (5 bases). Germline lookup yields CDR1 SGHAT and CDR2 FQNNGV. The CDR3 runs 17 residues. V gave up 5 bases and J gave up 1 base, with 20 bases separating them.

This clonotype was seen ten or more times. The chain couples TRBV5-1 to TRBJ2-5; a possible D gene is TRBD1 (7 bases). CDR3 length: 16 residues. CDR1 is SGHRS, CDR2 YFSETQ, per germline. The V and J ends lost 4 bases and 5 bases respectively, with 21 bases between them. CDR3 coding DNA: TGCGCCAGCAGCCCAATACAGGGGCTTGGGGGGGAGACCCAGTACTTC. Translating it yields CASSPIQGLGGETQYF.

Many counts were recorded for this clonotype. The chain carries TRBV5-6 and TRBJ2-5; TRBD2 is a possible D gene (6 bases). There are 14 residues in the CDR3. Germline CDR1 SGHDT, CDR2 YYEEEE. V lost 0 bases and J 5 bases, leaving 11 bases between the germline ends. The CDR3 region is CASSLAGVGETQYF. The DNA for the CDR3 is TGTGCCAGCAGCTTGGCGGGGGTTGGCGAGACCCAGTACTTC.

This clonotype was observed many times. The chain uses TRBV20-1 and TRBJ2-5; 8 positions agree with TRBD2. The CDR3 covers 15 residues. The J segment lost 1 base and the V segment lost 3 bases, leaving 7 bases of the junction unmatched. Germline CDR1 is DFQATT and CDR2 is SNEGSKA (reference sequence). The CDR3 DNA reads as TGCAGTGCTAGTGACGGGAGGGGGACCCAAGAGACCCAGTACTTC. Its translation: CSASDGRGTQETQYF.

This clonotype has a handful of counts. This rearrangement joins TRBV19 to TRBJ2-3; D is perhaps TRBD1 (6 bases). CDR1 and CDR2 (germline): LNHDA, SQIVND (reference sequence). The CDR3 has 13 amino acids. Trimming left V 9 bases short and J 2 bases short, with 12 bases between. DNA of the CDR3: TGTGCCAGCCGGACAGCCGACACAGATACGCAGTATTTT. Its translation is CASRTADTDTQYF.

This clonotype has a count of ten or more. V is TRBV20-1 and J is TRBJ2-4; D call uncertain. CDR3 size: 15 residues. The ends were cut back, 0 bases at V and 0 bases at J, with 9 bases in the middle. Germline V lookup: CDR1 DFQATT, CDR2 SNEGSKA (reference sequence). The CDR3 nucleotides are TGCAGTGCTAGAGATTTCAGAATAGCCAAAAACATTCAGTACTTC. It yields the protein CSARDFRIAKNIQYF.

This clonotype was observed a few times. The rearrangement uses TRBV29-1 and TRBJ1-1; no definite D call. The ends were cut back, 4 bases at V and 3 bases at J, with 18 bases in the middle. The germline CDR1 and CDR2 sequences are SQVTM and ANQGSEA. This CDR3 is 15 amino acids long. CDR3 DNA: TGCAGCGTTGGCGCGCAACTGGGAGTGGACACTGAAGCTTTCTTT. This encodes CSVGAQLGVDTEAFF.

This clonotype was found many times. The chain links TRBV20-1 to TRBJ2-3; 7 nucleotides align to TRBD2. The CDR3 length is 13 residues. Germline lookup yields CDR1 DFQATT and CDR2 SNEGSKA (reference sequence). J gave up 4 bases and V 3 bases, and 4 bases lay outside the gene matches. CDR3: CSASGEGPDTQYF. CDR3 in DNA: TGCAGTGCTAGCGGGGAGGGCCCAGATACGCAGTATTTT.

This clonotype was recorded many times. The CDR3 loop reads CSAKENSGANVLTF. The CDR3 region has the DNA TGCAGTGCTAAGGAAAATTCCGGGGCCAACGTCCTGACTTTC. The genes are TRBV20-1 and TRBJ2-6; D is undetermined. Germline loops: CDR1 DFQATT, CDR2 SNEGSKA (reference sequence). CDR3 length: 14 amino acids. Deletions cut 4 bases from V and 4 bases from J, with 11 bases between.

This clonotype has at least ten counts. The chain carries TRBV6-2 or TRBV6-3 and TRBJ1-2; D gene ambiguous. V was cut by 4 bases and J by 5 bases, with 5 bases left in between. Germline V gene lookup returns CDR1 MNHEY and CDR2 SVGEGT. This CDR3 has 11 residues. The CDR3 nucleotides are TGTGCCAGCAGTTTTCGTTATGGCTACACCTTC. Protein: CASSFRYGYTF.

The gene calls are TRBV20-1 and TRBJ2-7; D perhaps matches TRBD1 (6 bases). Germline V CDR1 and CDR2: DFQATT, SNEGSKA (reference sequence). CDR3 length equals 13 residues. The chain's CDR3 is CSAPGQNPYEQYF. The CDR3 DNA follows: TGCAGCGCTCCGGGACAAAATCCCTACGAGCAGTACTTC.

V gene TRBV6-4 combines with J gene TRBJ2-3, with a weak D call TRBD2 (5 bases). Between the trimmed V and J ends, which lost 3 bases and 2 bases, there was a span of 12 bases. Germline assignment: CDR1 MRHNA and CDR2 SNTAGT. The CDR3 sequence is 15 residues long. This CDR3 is CASSEGLSDTDTQYF. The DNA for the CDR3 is TGTGCCAGCAGTGAAGGACTGTCCGACACAGATACGCAGTATTTT.

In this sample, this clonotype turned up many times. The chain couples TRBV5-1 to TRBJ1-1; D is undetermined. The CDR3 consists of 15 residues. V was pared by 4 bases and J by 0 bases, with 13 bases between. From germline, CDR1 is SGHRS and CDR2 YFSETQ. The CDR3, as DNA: TGCGCCAGCAGCGCCGGACGGATAATGAACACTGAAGCTTTCTTT. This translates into CASSAGRIMNTEAFF.

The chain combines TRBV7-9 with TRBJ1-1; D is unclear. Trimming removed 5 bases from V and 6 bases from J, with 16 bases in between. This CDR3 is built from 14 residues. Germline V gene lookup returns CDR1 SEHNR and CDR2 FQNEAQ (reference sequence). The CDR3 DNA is TGTGCCAGCAGCCTCTCTGGGCCCAAACCTGAAGCTTTCTTT. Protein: CASSLSGPKPEAFF.

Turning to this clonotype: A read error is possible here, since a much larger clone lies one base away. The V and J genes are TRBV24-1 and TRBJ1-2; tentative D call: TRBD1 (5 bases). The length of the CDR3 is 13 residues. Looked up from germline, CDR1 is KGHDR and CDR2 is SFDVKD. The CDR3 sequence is CATGDPGTYGYTF. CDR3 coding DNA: TGTGCCACCGGTGACCCCGGGACCTATGGCTACACCTTC.

CDR3 sequence reads: CASRRQGTYNEQFF. As DNA, the CDR3 is TGTGCCAGCCGCCGACAGGGCACATACAATGAGCAGTTCTTC. V is TRBV6-2 or TRBV6-3 and J is TRBJ2-1; 7 bases line up with TRBD1. The V and J ends lost 8 bases and 4 bases, in that order; junction bases with no gene match: 8. CDR1 and CDR2 from the germline V gene are MNHEY and SVGEGT. CDR3 size: 14 residues.

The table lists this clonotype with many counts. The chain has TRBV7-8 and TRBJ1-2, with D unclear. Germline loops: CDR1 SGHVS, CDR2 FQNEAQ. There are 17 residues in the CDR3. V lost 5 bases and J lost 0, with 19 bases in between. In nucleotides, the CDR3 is TGTGCCAGCAGCCATCGGGCGGGGTCACCGACTAACTATGGCTACACCTTC. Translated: CASSHRAGSPTNYGYTF. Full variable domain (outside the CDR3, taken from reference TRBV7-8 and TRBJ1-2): GAGVSQSPRYKVAKRGQDVALRCDPISGHVSLFWYQQALGQGPEFLTYFQNEAQLDKSGLPSDRFFAERPEGSVSTLKIQRTQQEDSAVYLCASSHRAGSPTNYGYTFGSGTRLTVV.

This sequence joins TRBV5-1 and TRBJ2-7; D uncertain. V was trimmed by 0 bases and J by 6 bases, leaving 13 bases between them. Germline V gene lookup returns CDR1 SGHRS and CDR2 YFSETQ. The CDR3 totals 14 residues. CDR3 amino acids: CASSLGPRRLEQYF. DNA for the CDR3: TGCGCCAGCAGCTTGGGCCCCCGCCGGCTCGAGCAGTACTTC.

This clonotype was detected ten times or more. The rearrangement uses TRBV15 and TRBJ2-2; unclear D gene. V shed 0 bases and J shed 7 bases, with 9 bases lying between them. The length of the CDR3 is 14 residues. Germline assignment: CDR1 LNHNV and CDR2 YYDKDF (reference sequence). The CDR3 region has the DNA TGTGCCACCAGCAGAGATTCCGGCGGCGGGGAGCTGTTTTTT. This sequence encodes CATSRDSGGGELFF.

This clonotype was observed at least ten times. CDR3 in DNA: TGTGCCAGCAGCCCCCTGGAAAGGGGAGAAACTGAAGCTTTCTTT. It yields the protein CASSPLERGETEAFF. The chain carries TRBV7-9 and TRBJ1-1; possibly TRBD1 for D (5 bases). The CDR3 has 15 residues. Trimming took 5 bases from V and 5 from J, leaving 18 bases between them. In germline, CDR1 is SEHNR, CDR2 FQNEAQ (reference sequence).

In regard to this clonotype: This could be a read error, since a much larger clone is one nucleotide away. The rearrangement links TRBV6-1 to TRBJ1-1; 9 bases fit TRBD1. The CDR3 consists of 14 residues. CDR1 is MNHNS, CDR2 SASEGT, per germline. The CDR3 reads CASSSATGGTEALF. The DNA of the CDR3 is TGTGCCAGCAGCTCGGCGACAGGGGGGACTGAAGCTTTGTTT.

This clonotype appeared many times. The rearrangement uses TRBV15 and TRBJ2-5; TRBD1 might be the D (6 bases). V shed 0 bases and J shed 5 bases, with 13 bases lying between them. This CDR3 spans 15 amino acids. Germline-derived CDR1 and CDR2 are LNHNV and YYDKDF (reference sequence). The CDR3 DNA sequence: TGTGCCACCAGCAGAGATTCAGGGGTTAGGGAGACCCAGTACTTC. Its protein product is CATSRDSGVRETQYF.

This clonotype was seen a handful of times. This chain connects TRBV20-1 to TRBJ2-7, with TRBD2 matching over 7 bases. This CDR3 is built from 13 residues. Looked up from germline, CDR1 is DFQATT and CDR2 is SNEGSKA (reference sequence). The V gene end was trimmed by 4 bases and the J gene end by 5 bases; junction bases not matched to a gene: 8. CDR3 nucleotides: TGCAGTGCTATCCGCGGGACTATGGACGAGCAGTACTTC. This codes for CSAIRGTMDEQYF.

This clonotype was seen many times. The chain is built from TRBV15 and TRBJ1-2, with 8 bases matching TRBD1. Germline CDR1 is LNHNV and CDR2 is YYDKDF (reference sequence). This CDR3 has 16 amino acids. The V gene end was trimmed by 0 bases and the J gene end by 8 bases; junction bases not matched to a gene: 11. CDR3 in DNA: TGTGCCACCAGCAGAGAAGGACAGGGATATATGGGGGGCTACACCTTC. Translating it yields CATSREGQGYMGGYTF.

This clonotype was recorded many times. CDR3 DNA: TGTGCCAGCAGTCCCACAAAGGGCGGAACCCAGTACTTC. Translating gives CASSPTKGGTQYF. The chain recombines TRBV6-2 or TRBV6-3 with TRBJ2-5, with no clear D. Germline lookup yields CDR1 MNHEY and CDR2 SVGEGT. Deletions cut 5 bases from V and 8 bases from J, with 15 bases between. The CDR3 extends over 13 amino acids.